Listed below are T cell receptor beta chains from one sample, sequenced in a study of blood T cell repertoires in COVID-19. Using immunoSEQ multiplex PCR, the repertoire was profiled, and TCRdb retains in-frame clones only, with some absent. The profile shows 300,000 to 350,000 clones, roughly 85% of them singletons. The sample consisted of PBMCs or T cells enriched from blood (not recorded which). Source of these receptors: a man aged 25 to 40 who had recovered from COVID-19. The CDR3 runs from the conserved cysteine through the conserved F or W. Fields, in order: clone size, J gene, D gene, V gene, CDR3 protein, CDR3 DNA. D genes are given only for firm matches. Not every row has a clone size; where given, it reads once, few, many or a size class.

clone size: NA
J gene: TRBJ1-4
D gene: NA
V gene: TRBV5-1
CDR3 protein: CASSSKETDANEKLFF
CDR3 DNA: TGCGCCAGCAGCTCAAAGGAGACAGATGCTAATGAAAAACTGTTTTTT

clone size: once
J gene: TRBJ1-2
D gene: TRBD1
V gene: TRBV4-3
CDR3 protein: CASSPSGTGKLGGYTF
CDR3 DNA: TGCGCCAGCAGCCCATCCGGGACAGGGAAGTTGGGTGGCTACACCTTC

clone size: few
J gene: TRBJ2-5
D gene: TRBD1
V gene: TRBV24-1
CDR3 protein: CATSEPQGAGETQYF
CDR3 DNA: TGTGCCACCAGTGAGCCACAGGGGGCCGGGGAGACCCAGTACTTC

clone size: NA
J gene: TRBJ2-1
D gene: TRBD2
V gene: TRBV4-2
CDR3 protein: CASSQVLFGTSVNEQFF
CDR3 DNA: TGTGCCAGCAGCCAAGTGCTGTTCGGGACTAGCGTAAATGAGCAGTTCTTC

clone size: NA
J gene: TRBJ1-1
D gene: NA
V gene: TRBV29-1
CDR3 protein: CSSTGHLNTEAFF
CDR3 DNA: TGCAGCTCAACGGGACATTTGAACACTGAAGCTTTCTTT

clone size: many
J gene: TRBJ2-2
D gene: NA
V gene: TRBV11-2
CDR3 protein: CASIEGKGRMLAGELFF
CDR3 DNA: TGTGCCAGCATCGAAGGGAAAGGGAGAATGTTGGCCGGGGAGCTGTTTTTT

clone size: few
J gene: TRBJ1-5
D gene: NA
V gene: TRBV3-1/TRBV3-2
CDR3 protein: CASSRTANQPQHF
CDR3 DNA: TGTGCCAGCAGCCGGACAGCGAATCAGCCCCAGCATTTT

clone size: NA
J gene: TRBJ1-3
D gene: TRBD1
V gene: TRBV25-1
CDR3 protein: CASNRQGASGNTIYF
CDR3 DNA: TGTGCCAGCAATCGACAGGGGGCGAGCGGAAACACCATATATTTT

clone size: NA
J gene: TRBJ2-2
D gene: NA
V gene: TRBV11-3
CDR3 protein: CASSPGNTGELFF
CDR3 DNA: TGTGCCAGCAGCCCCGGGAACACCGGGGAGCTGTTTTTT

clone size: NA
J gene: TRBJ2-1
D gene: NA
V gene: TRBV5-4
CDR3 protein: CASSALSGTLYNEQFF
CDR3 DNA: TGTGCCAGCAGCGCCCTTTCCGGGACACTTTACAATGAGCAGTTCTTC

clone size: few
J gene: TRBJ1-5
D gene: NA
V gene: TRBV6-4
CDR3 protein: CASSAGTSNQPQHF
CDR3 DNA: TGTGCCAGCAGCGCAGGGACAAGCAATCAGCCCCAGCATTTT

clone size: NA
J gene: TRBJ1-1
D gene: TRBD1
V gene: TRBV2
CDR3 protein: CASRSGGQGDTEAFF
CDR3 DNA: TGTGCCAGCAGAAGTGGAGGACAGGGGGACACTGAAGCTTTCTTT

clone size: NA
J gene: TRBJ2-2
D gene: NA
V gene: TRBV9
CDR3 protein: CASSVGHANTGELFF
CDR3 DNA: TGTGCCAGCAGCGTAGGTCATGCGAACACCGGGGAGCTGTTTTTT

clone size: NA
J gene: TRBJ1-2
D gene: NA
V gene: TRBV2
CDR3 protein: CASSEQDFYGYTF
CDR3 DNA: TGTGCCAGCAGTGAACAGGATTTCTATGGCTACACCTTC

clone size: NA
J gene: TRBJ2-5
D gene: TRBD1
V gene: TRBV11-3
CDR3 protein: CASSPGQRIPETQYF
CDR3 DNA: TGTGCCAGCAGCCCGGGACAGAGGATCCCAGAGACCCAGTACTTC

clone size: NA
J gene: TRBJ1-5
D gene: TRBD1
V gene: TRBV27
CDR3 protein: CASRGTGGQPQHF
CDR3 DNA: TGTGCCAGCAGAGGGACAGGGGGTCAGCCCCAGCATTTT

clone size: NA
J gene: TRBJ2-1
D gene: TRBD2
V gene: TRBV3-1/TRBV3-2
CDR3 protein: CASTTSGGPPNEQFF
CDR3 DNA: TGTGCCAGCACCACAAGCGGGGGGCCCCCTAATGAGCAGTTCTTC

clone size: once
J gene: TRBJ1-4
D gene: NA
V gene: TRBV6-1
CDR3 protein: CASSDRFEGDEKLFF
CDR3 DNA: TGTGCCAGCAGTGACCGGTTTGAGGGGGATGAAAAACTGTTTTTT

clone size: NA
J gene: TRBJ2-5
D gene: TRBD2
V gene: TRBV19
CDR3 protein: CASSIGGRGLETQYF
CDR3 DNA: TGTGCCAGTAGTATAGGGGGGAGGGGCCTCGAGACCCAGTACTTC

clone size: NA
J gene: TRBJ1-2
D gene: TRBD1
V gene: TRBV15
CDR3 protein: CATSRDWGTGERYTF
CDR3 DNA: TGTGCCACCAGCAGAGATTGGGGGACAGGGGAACGCTACACCTTC